This TCR beta chain comes out of a study of cytotoxic CD8 clonotypes in ibrutinib-treated CLL (dated by TCRdb to the early 2020s). General notes on the study: In this cohort, approximately 14 patients were treatment-naive and ten to eleven were relapsed/refractory, while 17 to 18 had unmutated IGHV. Responses were partial in 25 or so patients and complete in 2; after median around 65 months follow-up, around 14 stayed in remission and approximately twelve progressed. Samples at response were collected after a median of about 13 months of treatment, with a range of roughly 6 to 40 months. An average of approximately 260,000 productive templates and 94,082 productive rearrangements was obtained per sample. Of the roughly 90 people in the trial, about two dozen had longitudinal samples available. Cryopreserved peripheral blood mononuclear cells were obtained prior to treatment, at the time of response, and at either disease progression or sustained remission. All remission and progressive disease samples were collected while patients were still receiving ibrutinib.

This clone showed up just a few times. The antigen this receptor binds is unknown. Per-base quality was not reported, and no clone a single base away is much larger than it. Each clonotype received, on average, around 9.6x coverage in deep resolution sequencing performed on a MiSeq, where the target depth lay between 1 in 1 million and 1 in 200,000 T cells. TCR beta libraries were generated with the immunoSEQ hsTCRB Kit. The paper's data handling went like this. ImmunoSEQ Data Assistant and ImmunoSEQ Analyzer were used for data analysis, and V, D and J genes were assigned according to IMGT definitions. Clonality, which ranges from 0 to 1, was calculated as one minus the normalized Shannon entropy of productive rearrangement frequencies. Public clonotype analysis was restricted to overrepresented clonotypes comprising at least 0.05% of each patient's repertoire. Approximately 13 age-matched healthy donor repertoires from immuneACCESS served as clonality controls. The table was pulled from immuneACCESS by TCRdb, which kept in-frame rearrangements only. Such tables lose some clones; where checked, under half of the loss comes from unresolved V genes, and the rest has no known cause. V and J calls and clone size are given by that table; D and trimming were obtained from the DNA. Within this sample are approximately 150,000 clones, with around nine tenths of them counted one time only. The top ten clones comprise roughly 3% of the sample.

Findings and caveats that apply to the study as a whole: Baseline clonality exceeded that of age-matched healthy donors and correlated strongly with circulating CD8+ T-cell counts. At ibrutinib response clonality went up, during sustained remission it held steady, and at progression it dropped back toward baseline. Lymph node repertoires were not examined, and the timing of sampling was not matched between patients in sustained remission and those whose disease progressed. Public clonotypes were rare and either contracted or stayed stable during treatment, and the rise in clonality at ibrutinib response reflected the expansion of private clonotypes.

Read against the paper, the sample's time point label means: progressive disease on ibrutinib. For TCR beta library preparation, roughly 2 micrograms of genomic DNA was extracted from cryopreserved PBMCs. Longitudinal blood samples from CLL patients on ibrutinib monotherapy underwent high-throughput TCR beta sequencing. Patients were enrolled in a phase 2 open-label single-center ibrutinib monotherapy trial. The CDR3 sequence holds 14 residues, the cysteine and phenylalanine included. Only CDR3 DNA is held: 42 bases, read in frame from base 1. For CDR1 and CDR2, the germline V gene lists MNHEY and SVGAGI. The V end loses 6 bases and the J end loses 6 bases, and a stretch of 14 bases separates them.

The chain links TRBV6-5 with TRBJ2-2; 6 matching bases give a weak D call of TRBD1. This sequence was found in a human donor with chronic lymphocytic leukemia. The source material was PBMCs, sampled at disease progression, from a patient treated with ibrutinib. Read as DNA, the sequence is TGTGCCAGCAGACAGGGCATCATAGCCGGGGAGCTGTTTTTT. The resulting protein is CASRQGIIAGELFF.